This T cell receptor beta chain emerged from a study of T cell repertoires in cytomegalovirus infection. Germline CDR1 reads SEHNR; CDR2 reads FQNEAQ (reference sequence). This CDR3 has 14 residues. V dropped 1 base and J dropped 4 bases, with 9 bases sitting between them. This clonotype was picked up a small number of times. Its target is not known. TCRdb re-called the reads through MiXCR, storing one row per CDR3 protein. The sample carries about 270,000 distinct CDR3 sequences, 22% recorded once. Overall study results and limits: The study found HLA-C-restricted CMV-specific TCR beta clonotypes dominating the ex vivo response.

The chain couples TRBV7-9 to TRBJ2-3; D remains unclear. The sample here was cultured PBMCs, taken from culture after CMV antigen stimulation. The TCR sequence derives from a human donor in good health (CMV status not recorded). Some clones in this sample may be carry-over from other donors' samples. CDR3 amino acids: CASSLDASSDTQYF. As DNA, the CDR3 is TGTGCCAGCAGCTTAGATGCTAGTTCAGATACGCAGTATTTT.